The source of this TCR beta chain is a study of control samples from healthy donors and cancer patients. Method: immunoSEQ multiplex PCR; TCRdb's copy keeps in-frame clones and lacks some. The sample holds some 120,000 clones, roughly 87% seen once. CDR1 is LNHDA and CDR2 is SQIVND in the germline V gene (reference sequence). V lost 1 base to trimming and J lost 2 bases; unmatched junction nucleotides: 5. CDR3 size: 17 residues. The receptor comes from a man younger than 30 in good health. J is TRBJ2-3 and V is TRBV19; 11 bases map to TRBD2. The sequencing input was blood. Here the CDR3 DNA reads TGTGCCAGTAGTATAGGAAGACTAGCGGGGACCACAGATACGCAGTATTTT. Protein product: CASSIGRLAGTTDTQYF.